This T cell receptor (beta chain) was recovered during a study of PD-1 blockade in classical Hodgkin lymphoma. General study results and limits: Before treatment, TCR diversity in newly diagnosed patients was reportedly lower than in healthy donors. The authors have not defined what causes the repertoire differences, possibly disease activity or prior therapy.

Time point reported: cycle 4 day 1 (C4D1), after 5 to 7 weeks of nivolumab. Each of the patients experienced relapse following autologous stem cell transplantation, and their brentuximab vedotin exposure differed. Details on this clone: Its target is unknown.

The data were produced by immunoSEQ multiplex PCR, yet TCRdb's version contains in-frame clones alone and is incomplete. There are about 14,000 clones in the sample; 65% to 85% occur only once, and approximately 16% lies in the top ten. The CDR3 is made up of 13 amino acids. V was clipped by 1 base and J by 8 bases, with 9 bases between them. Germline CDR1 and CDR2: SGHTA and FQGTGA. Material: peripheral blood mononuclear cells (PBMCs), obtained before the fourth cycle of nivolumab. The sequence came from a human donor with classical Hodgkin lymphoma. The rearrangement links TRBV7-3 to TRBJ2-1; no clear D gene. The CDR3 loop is CASSLIIGDEQFF. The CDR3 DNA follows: TGTGCCAGCAGCTTAATTATCGGTGATGAGCAGTTCTTC.